The T cell receptor (beta chain) under discussion was sequenced for a study of T-cell reconstitution after alpha-beta-depleted transplantation in children. General study results and limits: At around two months after transplant, the alpha-beta T cells were reportedly derived from several hundred expanded clones that came from non-depleted graft cells.

This clonotype appeared a few times. What it binds is not known. Unique molecular identifiers tagged the TCRbeta library. TCRdb reprocessed the PCR reads via MiXCR and lists one record per CDR3 protein. The sample has some 200,000 distinct CDR3 sequences, 7.5% to 9.5% seen once; the top ten hold 35% to 45%. Specimen: PBMCs, mostly from graft donor cells, collected 360 days after TCRalphabeta/CD19-depleted stem cell transplant. The origin of this receptor is a male patient aged 2-10 years who had a stem cell transplant for acute myeloid leukemia, so the T cells may come from the graft donor.

CDR3 residues: CASSLRQGEGNTEAFF. In DNA, the CDR3 is TGTGCCAGCAGCTTAAGACAGGGTGAAGGGAACACTGAAGCTTTCTTT. V and J are TRBV7-6 and TRBJ1-1; TRBD1 aligns across 7 bases. The CDR3 has 16 residues. Looked up from germline, CDR1 is SGHVS and CDR2 is FNYEAQ. Germline trimming cut 2 bases from V and 1 base from J; bases unmatched to any gene: 7.